This T cell receptor (beta chain) originates from a study of blood T cell repertoires in COVID-19. The assay was immunoSEQ multiplex PCR, and TCRdb's table has in-frame clones only and misses some. This sample has under 300,000 clones; approximately 91% occur once, and the top ten carry 2.3%. V lost 5 bases to trimming and J lost 5 bases; unmatched junction nucleotides: 8. CDR1 and CDR2 from the germline V gene are MNHEY and SMNVEV (reference sequence). The CDR3 totals 14 residues. Sequenced: PBMCs or T cells enriched from blood (not recorded which). This receptor was taken from a woman aged 40 to 50 with acute COVID-19. The gene calls are TRBV27 and TRBJ2-5; 7 positions match TRBD2. Written as DNA, the CDR3 is TGTGCCAGCAGTGAGGGGAGGGGCTACGAGACCCAGTACTTC. This codes for CASSEGRGYETQYF.